The 32 T cell receptor beta chains reported below all come from one sample, sequenced in a study of T cell responses to AZD1222 COVID-19 vaccine. Method: immunoSEQ multiplex PCR; TCRdb's copy keeps in-frame clones and lacks some. The table has about 150,000 clones, around 86% seen once. The sequencing used peripheral blood, collected 28 days after the second AZD1222 dose. The receptors were sampled from an adult who received the AZD1222 COVID-19 vaccine.

This clone came up once. DNA for the CDR3: TGTGCCAGCAGGTACATCTCTGGAAACACCATATATTTT. Its translation: CASRYISGNTIYF. The gene calls are TRBV27 and TRBJ1-3, with D unclear. The CDR3 has 13 amino acids. CDR1 is MNHEY, CDR2 SMNVEV, per germline (reference sequence). V lost 6 bases to trimming and J lost 0 bases, with 6 bases between them.

V and J are TRBV27 and TRBJ1-1, with TRBD1 identical over 7 bases. The CDR3 loop spans 14 amino acids. The germline CDR1 and CDR2 sequences are MNHEY and SMNVEV (reference sequence). V lost 5 bases, J lost 5 bases, and 8 bases stayed unmatched. Here the CDR3 DNA reads TGTGCCAGCAGTCCACGACAGGGTTGGACTGAAGCTTTCTTT. As protein: CASSPRQGWTEAFF.

The chain recombines TRBV28 with TRBJ1-1; 7 bases line up with TRBD1. V was clipped by 6 bases and J by 3 bases; unmatched bases: 13. CDR1 is MDHEN and CDR2 is SYDVKM in the germline V gene. The CDR3 loop spans 16 amino acids. CDR3 region: CASSHGQVGRDTEAFF. Written as DNA, the CDR3 is TGTGCCAGCAGCCACGGACAGGTGGGTAGGGACACTGAAGCTTTCTTT.

The rearrangement uses TRBV7-3 and TRBJ2-1; 9 nucleotides align to TRBD1. CDR1 and CDR2 (germline): SGHTA, FQGTGA. V shed 3 bases, J shed 7 bases, and the junction held 7 bases outside the gene matches. CDR3 length: 15 amino acids. DNA of the CDR3: TGTGCCAGCAGCTTCTTTCCAGGACAGGGGAATGAGCAGTTCTTC. Translating it yields CASSFFPGQGNEQFF. Together with reference TRBV7-3 and TRBJ2-1, the CDR3 gives the full variable domain: GAGVSQTPSNKVTEKGKYVELRCDPISGHTALYWYRQSLGQGPEFLIYFQGTGAADDSGLPNDRFFAVRPEGSVSTLKIQRTERGDSAVYLCASSFFPGQGNEQFFGPGTRLTVL.

This clone was observed a few times. This chain connects TRBV6-4 to TRBJ2-1; unclear D gene. Germline CDR1 MRHNA, CDR2 SNTAGT. The CDR3 length is 14 residues. V dropped 6 bases and J dropped 0 bases, with 9 bases sitting between them. CDR3: CASSPISSYNEQFF. For the CDR3, the DNA is TGTGCCAGCAGCCCTATTAGCTCCTACAATGAGCAGTTCTTC.

The rearrangement links TRBV5-1 to TRBJ2-1; weak D call: TRBD2 (6 bases). Germline assignment: CDR1 SGHRS and CDR2 YFSETQ. The V end lost 4 bases, the J end lost 10 bases, and 15 bases lay between the germline ends. This CDR3 is built from 13 residues. For the CDR3, the DNA is TGCGCCAGCAGCCCTTTGCGGGATAGAGAGCAGTTCTTC. It is translated as CASSPLRDREQFF.

The chain has TRBV12-3 or TRBV12-4 and TRBJ2-1; TRBD1 matches at 8 bases. CDR3 length equals 13 residues. The V segment lost 3 bases and the J segment 8 bases; nucleotides outside the gene matches: 3. CDR3 nucleotides: TGTGCCAGCAGTTTGGCAGGGGGCGATGAGCAGTTCTTC. Amino acids: CASSLAGGDEQFF.

The CDR3 DNA reads TGTGCCAGCAGCCTAACGACAGGGACTTATCATCAAGCTTTCTTT. Its protein product is CASSLTTGTYHQAFF. This chain connects TRBV6-2 or TRBV6-3 to TRBJ1-1, with 7 positions matching TRBD1. Looked up from germline, CDR1 is MNHEY and CDR2 is SVGEGT. Trimming removed 6 bases from V and 9 bases from J; junction bases left unmatched: 16. CDR3 size: 15 residues.

This chain connects TRBV7-3 to TRBJ2-2; D may be TRBD1 or TRBD2 (5 bases each). Germline assignment: CDR1 SGHTA and CDR2 FQGTGA. CDR3 size: 12 residues. Trimming stripped 1 base from V and 12 bases from J, with 9 bases between. CDR3 region: CASSLSEGKLFF. CDR3 nucleotide sequence: TGTGCCAGCAGCTTAAGTGAGGGGAAGCTGTTTTTT.

In this sample, this clone turned up once. The genes are TRBV27 and TRBJ2-7, with 10 bases that match TRBD1. Germline CDR1 MNHEY, CDR2 SMNVEV (reference sequence). There are 14 residues in the CDR3. The J segment lost 5 bases and the V segment lost 2 bases, leaving 3 bases of the junction unmatched. The CDR3 reads CASSLDRGLNEQYF. The CDR3 bases are TGTGCCAGCAGTTTAGACAGGGGGCTAAACGAGCAGTACTTC.

The V call is TRBV19, the J call TRBJ2-7; TRBD1 aligns across 11 bases. Germline V gene lookup returns CDR1 LNHDA and CDR2 SQIVND (reference sequence). CDR3 length: 14 residues. J was trimmed by 2 bases and V by 6 bases; bases with no gene match: 3. CDR3 amino acids: CASSGTGGTYEQYF. CDR3 coding DNA: TGTGCCAGTAGCGGGACAGGGGGGACCTACGAGCAGTACTTC.

The rearrangement links TRBV20-1 to TRBJ2-4; no reliable D call. Germline lookup yields CDR1 DFQATT and CDR2 SNEGSKA (reference sequence). The CDR3 length is 11 residues. V was clipped by 7 bases and J by 7 bases, with 11 bases between them. The CDR3 region is CSVPLSNIQYF. The CDR3 nucleotides read TGCAGTGTTCCCCTGTCGAACATTCAGTACTTC.

The V call is TRBV5-1, the J call TRBJ2-7; D possibly corresponds to TRBD1 (5 bases). V shed 3 bases and J shed 0 bases, with 7 bases lying between them. CDR1 is SGHRS and CDR2 is YFSETQ in the germline V gene. CDR3 length: 13 amino acids. The chain's CDR3 is CASSYDSSYEQYF. As DNA, the CDR3 is TGCGCCAGCAGCTATGACAGCTCCTACGAGCAGTACTTC. The full variable domain, its missing parts supplied by reference TRBV5-1 and TRBJ2-7, is KAGVTQTPRYLIKTRGQQVTLSCSPISGHRSVSWYQQTPGQGLQFLFEYFSETQRNKGNFPGRFSGRQFSNSRSEMNVSTLELGDSALYLCASSYDSSYEQYFGPGTRLTVT.

This sequence joins TRBV9 and TRBJ2-7, with no clear D. V was shortened by 3 bases and J by 0 bases, with 13 bases between the two germline ends. CDR1 is SGDLS, CDR2 YYNGEE, per germline. The CDR3 spans 15 residues. The DNA for the CDR3 is TGTGCCAGCAGCGCCGGATCTTCTAGCTCCTACGAGCAGTACTTC. Translating gives CASSAGSSSSYEQYF.

There are a few counts of this clone. The chain carries TRBV5-4 and TRBJ1-4; 10 bases agree with TRBD1. The J segment lost 5 bases and the V segment lost 4 bases, leaving 8 bases of the junction unmatched. The CDR3 sequence is 16 residues long. Germline-derived CDR1 and CDR2 are SGHNT and YYREEE (reference sequence). The CDR3 DNA sequence: TGTGCCAGCAGCCCCACCGGGGACAGGGGAAATGAAAAACTGTTTTTT. This sequence encodes CASSPTGDRGNEKLFF.

The rearrangement uses TRBV7-9 and TRBJ1-1; D might be TRBD1 (5 bases). V dropped 5 bases and J dropped 5 bases, with 15 bases sitting between them. Per the germline V gene, CDR1 is SEHNR and CDR2 is FQNEAQ (reference sequence). This CDR3 is 14 amino acids long. In DNA form, the CDR3 reads TGTGCCAGCAGCCCACAAACCGGGGGGACTGAAGCTTTCTTT. It encodes CASSPQTGGTEAFF.

The chain has TRBV15 and TRBJ1-2, with D hard to call. CDR1 LNHNV and CDR2 YYDKDF come from the germline V gene (reference sequence). The CDR3 spans 13 residues. Trimming took off 3 bases at V and 2 bases at J, with 7 bases between the two ends. This CDR3 is CATSRDGNYGYTF. The CDR3 nucleotides are TGTGCCACCAGCAGGGACGGAAACTATGGCTACACCTTC.

V and J are TRBV15 and TRBJ2-2; D not certain. The germline CDR1 and CDR2 sequences are LNHNV and YYDKDF (reference sequence). V was trimmed by 0 bases and J by 6 bases, leaving 11 bases between them. This CDR3 region has 15 residues. For the CDR3, the DNA is TGTGCCACCAGCAGAGATCTAGTCAATGCCGGGGAGCTGTTTTTT. Translating gives CATSRDLVNAGELFF.

This clone was seen once. The rearrangement uses TRBV7-9 and TRBJ2-1; D might be TRBD1 (6 bases). The V gene's germline CDR1 is SEHNR and CDR2 FQNEAQ (reference sequence). Trimming removed 7 bases from V and 7 bases from J, with 20 bases in between. The CDR3 covers 15 residues. Here the CDR3 DNA reads TGTGCCAGCACCACCTCAGGGACAAGACAAAATGAGCAGTTCTTC. It is translated as CASTTSGTRQNEQFF.

The chain couples TRBV3-1 (or the pseudogene TRBV3-2) to TRBJ2-2; 15 nucleotides align to TRBD2. The CDR3 length is 16 residues. Germline V gene data show CDR1 as LGHDT and CDR2 as YNNKEL (reference sequence). Unmatched junction bases numbered 3, after V lost 4 bases and J lost 6 bases. Here the CDR3 reads CASSLRTSGRAGELFF. The DNA of the CDR3 is TGTGCCAGCAGCCTCAGGACTAGCGGGAGGGCCGGGGAGCTGTTTTTT.

The rearrangement links TRBV6-4 to TRBJ1-5; TRBD1 is a possible D gene (5 bases). This CDR3 is built from 15 residues. Trimming stripped 5 bases from V and 2 bases from J, with 13 bases between. Germline V gene sequence: CDR1 MRHNA, CDR2 SNTAGT. The CDR3 protein is CASSPTGVGNQPQHF. The CDR3 nucleotides are TGTGCCAGCAGTCCTACGGGGGTGGGCAATCAGCCCCAGCATTTT.

The V and J genes are TRBV5-1 and TRBJ2-5, with D tentatively TRBD1 (6 bases). The CDR3 loop spans 13 amino acids. V was cut by 6 bases and J by 2 bases, with 11 bases left in between. The V gene's germline CDR1 is SGHRS and CDR2 YFSETQ. As DNA, the CDR3 is TGCGCCAGCACCCCGGACAGTCAAGAGACCCAGTACTTC. It specifies CASTPDSQETQYF.

The gene calls are TRBV5-6 and TRBJ1-5; D is unclear. Deletions cut 3 bases from V and 2 bases from J, with 3 bases between. Germline V CDR1 and CDR2: SGHDT, YYEEEE. The CDR3 runs to 12 residues. CDR3: CASSYGNQPQHF. The CDR3 bases are TGTGCCAGCAGCTATGGCAATCAGCCCCAGCATTTT.

CDR3 protein: CASSDQGGLSSYNSPLHF. CDR3 nucleotide sequence: TGTGCCAGCAGCGATCAAGGGGGCCTTAGCTCCTATAATTCACCCCTCCACTTT. This sequence joins TRBV9 and TRBJ1-6, with 7 bases identical to TRBD1. V lost 3 bases, J lost 0 bases, and 9 bases stayed unmatched. Germline V gene sequence: CDR1 SGDLS, CDR2 YYNGEE. The CDR3 length is 18 residues.

The chain recombines TRBV5-5 with TRBJ1-5, with TRBD1 identical over 7 bases. The germline V gene has CDR1 SGHKS and CDR2 YYEKEE (reference sequence). This CDR3 spans 16 amino acids. The V segment lost 0 bases and the J segment 4 bases; nucleotides outside the gene matches: 7. CDR3: CASSLGDRVVNQPQHF. CDR3 coding DNA: TGTGCCAGCAGCTTGGGAGACAGGGTTGTGAATCAGCCCCAGCATTTT.

This clone was found once. The chain uses TRBV19 and TRBJ2-1, with 11 bases lining up with TRBD2. There are 17 residues in the CDR3. V was pared by 5 bases and J by 6 bases, with 12 bases of the junction left unmatched. Germline lookup yields CDR1 LNHDA and CDR2 SQIVND (reference sequence). The CDR3 loop reads CASSSSSGTSGLNEQFF. The CDR3 DNA reads TGTGCCAGTAGTTCCTCCAGCGGGACTAGCGGACTCAATGAGCAGTTCTTC.

This clone was seen just once. The rearrangement links TRBV28 to TRBJ1-2; TRBD1 agrees at 9 bases. Germline CDR1 and CDR2: MDHEN and SYDVKM. The CDR3 contains 15 residues. J was trimmed by 4 bases and V by 3 bases; bases with no gene match: 6. CDR3 amino acids: CASSFQDRGFYGYTF. DNA of the CDR3: TGTGCCAGCAGTTTTCAGGACAGGGGATTCTATGGCTACACCTTC.

The chain employs TRBV6-5 and TRBJ2-7; D gene uncertain. CDR3 size: 13 residues. Germline V gene data show CDR1 as MNHEY and CDR2 as SVGAGI. The V end lost 6 bases, the J end lost 2 bases, and 11 bases lay between the germline ends. CDR3 amino acids: CASSRQVTYEQYF. CDR3 DNA: TGTGCCAGCAGCCGACAAGTCACCTACGAGCAGTACTTC.

The CDR3 DNA sequence: TGTGCCAGCAGCAGACAGGGTTTGCAAGAGACCCAGTACTTC. Amino acids: CASSRQGLQETQYF. The V and J genes are TRBV5-4 and TRBJ2-5, with 7 positions matching TRBD1. The length of the CDR3 is 14 residues. Per germline, CDR1 SGHNT and CDR2 YYREEE (reference sequence). V lost 4 bases to trimming and J lost 2 bases; unmatched junction nucleotides: 5.

This chain links TRBV28 with TRBJ1-3, with D tentatively TRBD1 (6 bases). V lost 3 bases and J lost 5, with 11 bases in between. This CDR3 region has 14 residues. The germline V gene encodes CDR1 MDHEN and CDR2 SYDVKM. The DNA for the CDR3 is TGTGCCAGCAGTTTGCTGGGGGCTAGAAACACCATATATTTT. This gives the protein CASSLLGARNTIYF.

This rearrangement joins TRBV5-4 to TRBJ2-7; 10 bases agree with TRBD2. The CDR3 is made up of 13 amino acids. Unmatched junction bases numbered 8, after V lost 7 bases and J lost 7 bases. Germline-derived CDR1 and CDR2 are SGHNT and YYREEE (reference sequence). CDR3: CASGNAGLAEQYF. CDR3 nucleotides: TGTGCCAGCGGGAATGCGGGACTAGCGGAGCAGTACTTC. Full variable domain (outside the CDR3, taken from reference TRBV5-4 and TRBJ2-7): ETGVTQSPTHLIKTRGQQVTLRCSSQSGHNTVSWYQQALGQGPQFIFQYYREEENGRGNFPPRFSGLQFPNYSSELNVNALELDDSALYLCASGNAGLAEQYFGPGTRLTVT.

J is TRBJ2-7 and V is TRBV28; D is unclear. Trimming took 5 bases from V and 3 from J, leaving 8 bases between them. Germline V gene data show CDR1 as MDHEN and CDR2 as SYDVKM. The CDR3 spans 12 residues. Written as DNA, the CDR3 is TGTGCCAGCAGTACCAGCTTCTACGAGCAGTACTTC. Translating it yields CASSTSFYEQYF.